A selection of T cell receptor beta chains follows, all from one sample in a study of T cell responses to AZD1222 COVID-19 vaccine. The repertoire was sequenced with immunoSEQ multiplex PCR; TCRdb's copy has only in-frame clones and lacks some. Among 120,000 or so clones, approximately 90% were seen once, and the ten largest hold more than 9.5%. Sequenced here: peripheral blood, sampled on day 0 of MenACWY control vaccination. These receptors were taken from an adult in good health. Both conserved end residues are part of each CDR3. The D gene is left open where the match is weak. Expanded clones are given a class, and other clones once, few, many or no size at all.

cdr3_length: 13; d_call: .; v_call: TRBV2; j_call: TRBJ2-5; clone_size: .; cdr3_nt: TGTGCCAGCAAAAGGTTCTCGTCGGAGACCCAGTACTTC; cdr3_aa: CASKRFSSETQYF
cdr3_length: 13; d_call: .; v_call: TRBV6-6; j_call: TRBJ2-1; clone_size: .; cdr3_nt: TGTGCCAGCAGTTATCAGGGAACGAATGAGCAGTTCTTC; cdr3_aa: CASSYQGTNEQFF
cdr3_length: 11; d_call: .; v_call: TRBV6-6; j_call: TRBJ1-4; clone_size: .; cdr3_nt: TGTGCCAGCATGTTATCGAGTAGACTGTTTTTT; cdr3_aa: CASMLSSRLFF
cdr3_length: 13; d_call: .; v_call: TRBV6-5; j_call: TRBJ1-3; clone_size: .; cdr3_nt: TGTGCCAGCAGCCGGGGTTCTGGAAACACCATATATTTT; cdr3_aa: CASSRGSGNTIYF
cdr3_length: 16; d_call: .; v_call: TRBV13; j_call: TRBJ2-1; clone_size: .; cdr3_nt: TGTGCCAGCAGCTTAGTGGGTTCGGCTACCAGGTTGGAGCAGTTCTTC; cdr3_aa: CASSLVGSATRLEQFF
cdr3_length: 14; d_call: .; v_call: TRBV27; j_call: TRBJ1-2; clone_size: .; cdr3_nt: TGTGCCAGCAGTTTGAATCCTCGGGTCTATGGCTACACCTTC; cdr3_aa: CASSLNPRVYGYTF
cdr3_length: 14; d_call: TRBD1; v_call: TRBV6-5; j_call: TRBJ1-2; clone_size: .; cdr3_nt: TGTGCCAGCAGTTACTCGGGACAGGGTCGTGGCTACACCTTC; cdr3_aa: CASSYSGQGRGYTF
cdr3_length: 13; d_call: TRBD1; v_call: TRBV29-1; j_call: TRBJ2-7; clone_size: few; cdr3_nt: TGCAGCGTTCGTACAGGGGGTGTCTACGAGCAGTACTTC; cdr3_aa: CSVRTGGVYEQYF
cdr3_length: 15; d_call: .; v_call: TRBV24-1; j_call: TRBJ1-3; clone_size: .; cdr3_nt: TGTGCCACCACTAACAGGCCTATCTCTGGAAACACCATATATTTT; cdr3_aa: CATTNRPISGNTIYF
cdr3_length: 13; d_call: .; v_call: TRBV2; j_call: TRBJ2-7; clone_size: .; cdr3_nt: TGTGCCAGCAGCCGGGACACCGACTACGAGCAGTACTTC; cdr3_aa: CASSRDTDYEQYF
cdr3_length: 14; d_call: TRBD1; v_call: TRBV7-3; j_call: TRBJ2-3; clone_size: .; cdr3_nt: TGTGCCAGCAGCCGGGGACAGGGTGCAGATACGCAGTATTTT; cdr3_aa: CASSRGQGADTQYF
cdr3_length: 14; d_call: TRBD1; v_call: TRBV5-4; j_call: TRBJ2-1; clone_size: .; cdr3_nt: TGTGCCAGCAGCTTAAGACAGGGAAATGATGAGCAGTTCTTC; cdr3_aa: CASSLRQGNDEQFF
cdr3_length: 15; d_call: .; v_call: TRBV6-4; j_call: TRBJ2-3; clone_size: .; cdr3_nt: TGTGCCAGCAGTGACTCGGGCGGGACCACAGATACGCAGTATTTT; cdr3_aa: CASSDSGGTTDTQYF
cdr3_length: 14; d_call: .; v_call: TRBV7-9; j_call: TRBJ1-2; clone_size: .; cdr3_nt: TGTGCCAGCAGCTTAGGGGGTCAGTCGTATGGCTACACCTTC; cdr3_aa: CASSLGGQSYGYTF
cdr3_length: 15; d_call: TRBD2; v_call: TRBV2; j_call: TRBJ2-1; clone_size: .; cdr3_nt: TGTGCCAGTCGATTAGCGGGAGGGCCCTACAATGAGCAGTTCTTC; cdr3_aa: CASRLAGGPYNEQFF
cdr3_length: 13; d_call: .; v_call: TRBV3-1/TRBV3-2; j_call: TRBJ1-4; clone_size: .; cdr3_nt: TGTGCCAGCAGCCCTACAAGTAATGAAAAACTGTTTTTT; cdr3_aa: CASSPTSNEKLFF
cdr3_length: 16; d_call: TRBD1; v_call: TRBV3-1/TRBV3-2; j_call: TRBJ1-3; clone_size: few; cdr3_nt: TGTGCCAGCAGCCGAGGTACAGGGGAAGCTGGAAACACCATATATTTT; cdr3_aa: CASSRGTGEAGNTIYF
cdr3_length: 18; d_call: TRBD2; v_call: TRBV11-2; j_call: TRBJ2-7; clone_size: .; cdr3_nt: TGTGCCAGCAGCTTAGGTCGTCGGACACGGGAGGGCCACTACGAGCAGTACTTC; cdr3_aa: CASSLGRRTREGHYEQYF
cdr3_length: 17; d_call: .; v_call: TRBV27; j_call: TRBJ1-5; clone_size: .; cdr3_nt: TGTGCCAGCAGGTCCTTCACGAGAGGGAAAAGGGATCAGCCCCAGCATTTT; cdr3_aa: CASRSFTRGKRDQPQHF
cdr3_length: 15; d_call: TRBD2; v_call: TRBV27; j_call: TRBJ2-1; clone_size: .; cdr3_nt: TGTGCCAGCAGTCGGACTAGCGGGGTTTACAATGAGCAGTTCTTC; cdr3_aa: CASSRTSGVYNEQFF
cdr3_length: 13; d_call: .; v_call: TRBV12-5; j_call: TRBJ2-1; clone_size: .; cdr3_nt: TGTGCTAGTGGTTTGAACTACCGGGATGAGCAGTTCTTC; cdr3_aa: CASGLNYRDEQFF
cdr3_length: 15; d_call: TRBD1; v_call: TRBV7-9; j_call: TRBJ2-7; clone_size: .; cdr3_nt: TGTGCCAGCAGCTTTTTTAACAGGGGTTCCTACGAGCAGTACTTC; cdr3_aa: CASSFFNRGSYEQYF
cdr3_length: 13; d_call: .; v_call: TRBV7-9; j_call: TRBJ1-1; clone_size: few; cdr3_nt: TGTGCCAGCAGCTTAGAGGGGGGCACTGAAGCTTTCTTT; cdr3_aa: CASSLEGGTEAFF
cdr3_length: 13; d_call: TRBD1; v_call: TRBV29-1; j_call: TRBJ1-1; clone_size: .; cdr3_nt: TGCAGCGTGAGGGGGCTCGCGAACACTGAAGCTTTCTTT; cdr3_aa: CSVRGLANTEAFF
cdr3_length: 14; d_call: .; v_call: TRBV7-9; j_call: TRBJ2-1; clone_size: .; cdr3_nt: TGTGCCAGCAGCTTATCAGCCTCGTACAATGAGCAGTTCTTC; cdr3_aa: CASSLSASYNEQFF
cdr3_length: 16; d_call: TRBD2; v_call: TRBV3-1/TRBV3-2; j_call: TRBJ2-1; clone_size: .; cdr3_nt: TGTGCCAGCAGCCAAATACTCCTAGCGGGAGTGGATGAGCAGTTCTTC; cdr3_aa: CASSQILLAGVDEQFF
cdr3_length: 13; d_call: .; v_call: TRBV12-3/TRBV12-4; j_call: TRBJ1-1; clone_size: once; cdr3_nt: TGTGCCAGCAGTTTCGGATTTTCAGCGGGGGCTTTCTTT; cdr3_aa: CASSFGFSAGAFF
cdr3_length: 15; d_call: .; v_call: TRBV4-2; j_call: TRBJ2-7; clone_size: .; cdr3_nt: TGTGCCAGCAGCCGAGAGGCCGGTAGGGTCCACGAGCAGTACTTC; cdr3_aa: CASSREAGRVHEQYF
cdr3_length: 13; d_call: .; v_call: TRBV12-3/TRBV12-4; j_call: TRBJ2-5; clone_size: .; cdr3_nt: TGTGCCAGCAGTTGGGACTTTCAAGAGACCCAGTACTTC; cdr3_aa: CASSWDFQETQYF
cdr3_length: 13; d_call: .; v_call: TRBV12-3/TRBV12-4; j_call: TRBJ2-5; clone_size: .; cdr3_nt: TGTGCCAGCAGTTTTGGCAGCCAAGAGACCCAGTACTTC; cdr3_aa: CASSFGSQETQYF
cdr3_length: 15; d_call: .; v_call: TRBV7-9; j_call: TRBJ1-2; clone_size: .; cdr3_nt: TGTGCCAGCAGCTTAGTGCAGGGACCCAACTATGGCTACACCTTC; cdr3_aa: CASSLVQGPNYGYTF
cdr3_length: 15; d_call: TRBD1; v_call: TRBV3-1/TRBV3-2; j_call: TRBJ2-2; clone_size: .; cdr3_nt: TGTGCCAGCAGCCGCCGACAGGGGTCGGCCGGGGAGCTGTTTTTT; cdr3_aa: CASSRRQGSAGELFF
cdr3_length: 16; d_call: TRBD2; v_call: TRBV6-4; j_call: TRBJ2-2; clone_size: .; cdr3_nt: TGTGCCAGCAGACTAACTAGCGTCGCGAACACCGGGGAGCTGTTTTTT; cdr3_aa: CASRLTSVANTGELFF
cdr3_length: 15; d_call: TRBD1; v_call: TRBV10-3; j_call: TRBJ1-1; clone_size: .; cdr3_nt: TGTGCCATCAGTGATTGGGGGACAGGGGAAACTGAAGCTTTCTTT; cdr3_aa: CAISDWGTGETEAFF
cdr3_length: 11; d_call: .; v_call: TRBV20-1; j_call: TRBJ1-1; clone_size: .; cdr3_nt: TGCAGTGCTAGTAAGACGAGGGAAGCTTTCTTT; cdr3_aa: CSASKTREAFF